These 2 T cell receptor beta chains originate from one sample sequenced in a study of blood T cell repertoires in COVID-19. TCRdb keeps only in-frame clones here, not all; method: immunoSEQ multiplex PCR. The repertoire holds about 100,000 clones, roughly nine tenths seen once, with around 5% in the top ten. The specimen sequenced was peripheral blood. The receptors were sampled from a woman aged 45 to 65 with COVID-19, enrolled during active disease.

The CDR3 region has the DNA TGTGCCAGCAGCTTTTCGGGGTCCGGGGAGCTGTTTTTT. Its protein is CASSFSGSGELFF. This chain joins TRBV11-3 and TRBJ2-2; the D gene is possibly TRBD2 (5 bases). Trimming stripped 3 bases from V and 6 bases from J, with 8 bases between. This CDR3 comprises 13 residues. The germline gives CDR1 SGHNT, CDR2 YENEEA.

V is TRBV12-3 or TRBV12-4 and J is TRBJ1-1; possible D gene TRBD1, 5 bases. There are 13 residues in the CDR3. V was pared by 6 bases and J by 1 base, with 9 bases between. The CDR3 nucleotides read TGTGCCAGCAGCAGGGTTAGGAACACTGAAGCTTTCTTT. Amino acids: CASSRVRNTEAFF.